These 15 T cell receptor beta chains originate from one sample sequenced in a study of regulatory T cells in long-lasting Graves disease. Construction of the TCR beta libraries employed iRepertoire HTBI primers in conjunction with Arm-PCR of CDR3 regions. TCRdb re-called the multiplex PCR reads through MiXCR, storing one row per CDR3 protein. The table records some 440,000 distinct CDR3 sequences, roughly 20% of them present only once. Regarding time point: persistent/refractory GD, antithyroid drugs over 5 years with positive TRAb. PBMC RNA was the source of the TCR library. The sample was peripheral blood mononuclear cells (PBMCs), taken when the disease was refractory, from a patient treated with antithyroid drugs. The receptors stem from a female donor with Graves disease.

This clonotype was counted many times. CDR3: CASSHSGGTSAPLVRETQYF. CDR3 bases: TGTGCCAGCAGCCATTCCGGTGGGACTAGCGCACCTTTAGTAAGAGAGACCCAGTACTTC. The gene calls are TRBV3-1 and TRBJ2-5, with 10 nucleotides matching TRBD2. The ends lost 3 bases at V and 4 bases at J; junction bases unmatched: 20. This CDR3 contains 20 residues. CDR1 LGHDT and CDR2 YNNKEL come from the germline V gene (reference sequence).

The V gene is TRBV4-2, the J gene TRBJ2-7; 8 positions agree with TRBD2. V was pared by 0 bases and J by 2 bases, with 3 bases of the junction left unmatched. In germline, CDR1 is LGHNA, CDR2 YNFKEQ. This CDR3 spans 15 amino acids. The CDR3 loop reads CASSQEGSGAYEQYF. The CDR3 nucleotides read TGTGCCAGCAGCCAAGAGGGTAGCGGGGCCTACGAGCAGTACTTC.

This clonotype was seen repeatedly, ten times or more. The chain has TRBV10-3 and TRBJ2-7; 9 bases are shared with TRBD1. The CDR3 has 16 amino acids. V gave up 2 bases and J gave up 2 bases; unmatched junction bases: 7. The V gene's germline CDR1 is ENHRY and CDR2 SYGVKD. The CDR3 sequence is CAISERGQGRTYEQYF. In DNA, the CDR3 is TGTGCCATCAGTGAGAGAGGACAGGGGCGCACCTACGAGCAGTACTTC.

V gene TRBV7-9 combines with J gene TRBJ1-2; 7 bases agree with TRBD1. CDR1 and CDR2 (germline): SEHNR, FQNEAQ (reference sequence). V was pared by 3 bases and J by 5 bases, with 3 bases of the junction left unmatched. This CDR3 contains 13 residues. CDR3 DNA sequence: TGTGCCAGCAGCTTTACCAGGGGGTATGGCTACACCTTC. It encodes CASSFTRGYGYTF. Full variable domain (outside the CDR3, taken from reference TRBV7-9 and TRBJ1-2): DTGVSQNPRHKITKRGQNVTFRCDPISEHNRLYWYRQTLGQGPEFLTYFQNEAQLEKSRLLSDRFSAERPKGSFSTLEIQRTEQGDSAMYLCASSFTRGYGYTFGSGTRLTVV.

As regards this clonotype: A single base separates this from a much larger clone, so it may be a read error. This chain connects TRBV6-2 or TRBV6-3 to TRBJ2-7; the D is unclear. The germline V gene encodes CDR1 MNHEY and CDR2 SVGEGT. CDR3 length equals 16 residues. V was trimmed by 0 bases and J by 4 bases, leaving 16 bases between them. Written as DNA, the CDR3 is TGTGCCAGCAGTTACTCCGCCGGCAGTTTCCCATACGAGCAGTACTTC. Its protein product is CASSYSAGSFPYEQYF.

Many counts were recorded for this clonotype. The chain carries TRBV5-1 and TRBJ1-1; 7 bases align to TRBD1. The CDR3 covers 13 residues. J lost 5 bases, V lost 5 bases, and 6 bases had no gene match. Germline values: CDR1 SGHRS, CDR2 YFSETQ. CDR3 coding DNA: TGCGCCAGCAGTCACAGGGGTTATACTGAAGCTTTCTTT. Protein product: CASSHRGYTEAFF.

The rearrangement joins TRBV10-3 to TRBJ2-7, with 8 bases that match TRBD1. Looked up from germline, CDR1 is ENHRY and CDR2 is SYGVKD. The ends lost 8 bases at V and 3 bases at J; junction bases unmatched: 12. CDR3 length equals 15 residues. The CDR3 DNA sequence: TGTGCCATCGGTGTGGTCGACAGGGGTCTCTACGAGCAGTACTTC. Residues: CAIGVVDRGLYEQYF.

This clonotype appeared many times. V is TRBV11-2 and J is TRBJ2-7; D ambiguous. This CDR3 is 14 amino acids long. Trimming pared 1 base from V and 0 bases from J, leaving 7 bases between. Germline values: CDR1 SGHAT, CDR2 FQNNGV. CDR3 nucleotides: TGTGCCAGCAGCTTAGGGGTGATCTCCTACGAGCAGTACTTC. This sequence encodes CASSLGVISYEQYF.

At least ten counts were recorded for this clonotype. This chain joins TRBV13 and TRBJ2-7; D gene unclear. The CDR3 consists of 13 residues. CDR1 is PRHDT, CDR2 FYEKMQ, per germline (reference sequence). V was shortened by 4 bases and J by 5 bases, with 12 bases between the two germline ends. The CDR3 DNA sequence: TGTGCCAGCAGCTCGATTACAGAACACGAGCAGTACTTC. Translation: CASSSITEHEQYF.

This clonotype has only a few counts. V is TRBV19 and J is TRBJ2-7; 13 positions match TRBD2. From germline, CDR1 is LNHDA and CDR2 SQIVND (reference sequence). The CDR3 extends over 16 amino acids. V lost 3 bases to trimming and J lost 2 bases; unmatched junction nucleotides: 4. CDR3 residues: CASSMGLAGKPYEQYF. The CDR3 DNA is TGTGCCAGTAGTATGGGACTAGCGGGAAAACCCTACGAGCAGTACTTC.

This clonotype has only a few counts. The chain couples TRBV5-1 to TRBJ2-7, with D tentatively TRBD1 (6 bases). The CDR3 runs 15 residues. Germline V gives CDR1 SGHRS, CDR2 YFSETQ. V lost 5 bases to trimming and J lost 0 bases, with 15 bases between them. The CDR3 sequence: CASRTGTSSSYEQYF. The DNA of the CDR3 is TGCGCCAGCAGGACCGGGACATCTAGCTCCTACGAGCAGTACTTC.

This clonotype was found many times. The chain combines TRBV27 with TRBJ2-7; the D gene is possibly TRBD1 (5 bases). The CDR3 loop spans 13 amino acids. Trimming cost V 6 bases and J 4 bases, with 13 bases left between them. Germline V gives CDR1 MNHEY, CDR2 SMNVEV (reference sequence). The CDR3 nucleotides are TGTGCCAGCAGCACATCGGCAGGGTACGAGCAGTACTTC. Translation: CASSTSAGYEQYF.

In this sample, this clonotype turned up many times. The V call is TRBV28, the J call TRBJ1-4; weak D call: TRBD1 (5 bases). The V end was cut by 5 bases, the J end by 5 bases, with 15 bases between. Germline-derived CDR1 and CDR2 are MDHEN and SYDVKM. The CDR3 extends over 15 amino acids. The CDR3 nucleotides are TGTGCCAGCAGTCCGAACTCAGGGCCCAATGAAAAACTGTTTTTT. It specifies CASSPNSGPNEKLFF.

The chain combines TRBV4-3 with TRBJ1-2; D is perhaps TRBD1 (6 bases). Trimming pared 3 bases from V and 12 bases from J, leaving 20 bases between. Germline loops: CDR1 LGHNA, CDR2 YSLEER. CDR3 length: 14 residues. The CDR3 loop is CASSQGTASRGHTF. The CDR3 nucleotides read TGCGCCAGCAGCCAGGGGACGGCGAGCAGGGGCCACACCTTC.

This chain links TRBV7-2 with TRBJ2-5; the D call may be TRBD1 or TRBD2 (5 bases each). The germline gives CDR1 SGHTA, CDR2 FQGNSA. The CDR3 contains 17 residues. V was trimmed by 4 bases and J by 5 bases, leaving 23 bases between them. The CDR3 nucleotides are TGTGCCAGCAGCTCATTGCACGCAGGGAAAAGAGGGGAGACCCAGTACTTC. Translation gives CASSSLHAGKRGETQYF. The full variable domain, its missing parts supplied by reference TRBV7-2 and TRBJ2-5, is GAGVSQSPSNKVTEKGKDVELRCDPISGHTALYWYRQSLGQGLEFLIYFQGNSAPDKSGLPSDRFSAERTGGSVSTLTIQRTQQEDSAVYLCASSSLHAGKRGETQYFGPGTRLLVL.